The present entry profiles one TCR beta chain with its context. V gave up 3 bases and J gave up 3 bases, with 8 bases separating them. The germline V gene has CDR1 SGDLS and CDR2 YYNGEE. The CDR3 covers 13 residues. The PCR used 60 Vbeta and 13 Jbeta primers. Sequenced by immunoSEQ multiplex PCR; TCRdb stores in-frame clones only, minus some. Seen here are about 160,000 clones, 60% to 85% observed once, and the top ten hold 1.4%. This sample is drawn from a study of cytomegalovirus exposure and HLA in healthy donors. Input material: PBMCs. The clonotype was recovered from a woman in her 30s in good health and CMV-seronegative. The rearrangement uses TRBV9 and TRBJ2-3; D is undetermined. For the CDR3, the DNA is TGTGCCAGCAGCGGGCACGCTACAGATACGCAGTATTTT. Protein: CASSGHATDTQYF.